This TCR beta chain was retrieved from a study of sequential checkpoint blockade in melanoma. Treatment denoted: randomized to nivolumab then ipilimumab (arm A) or the reverse (arm B). No patient had prior DNA-damaging chemotherapy. Live CD3+CD8+ CD19− CD56− cells were sorted from PBMCs. Sequencing used immunoSEQ multiplex PCR; TCRdb keeps in-frame clones, though not all of them. The table records around 21,000 clones, roughly four fifths of them present only once. CDR1 SGHVS and CDR2 FQNEAQ come from the germline V gene. Unmatched junction bases numbered 7, after V lost 5 bases and J lost 2 bases. The CDR3 sequence is 15 residues long.

This clonotype was sampled from a human donor with melanoma. The genes are TRBV7-8 and TRBJ2-7; 9 positions agree with TRBD1. Specimen: CD8+ T cells sorted from blood (inferred from file names), collected from a patient given nivolumab and ipilimumab in sequence. The CDR3 DNA follows: TGTGCCAGCAGCGCTGACCGGACAGGGGCCTACGAGCAGTACTTC. Amino acid sequence: CASSADRTGAYEQYF. Drawing the rest from reference TRBV7-8 and TRBJ2-7, the complete variable domain is GAGVSQSPRYKVAKRGQDVALRCDPISGHVSLFWYQQALGQGPEFLTYFQNEAQLDKSGLPSDRFFAERPEGSVSTLKIQRTQQEDSAVYLCASSADRTGAYEQYFGPGTRLTVT.